One and the same sample provided the 28 T cell receptor beta chains below, sequenced in a study of CD8+ T cells in alopecia areata. Reverse transcription of extracted RNA yielded cDNA, which provided the sequencing template. The protocol was immunoSEQ multiplex PCR, while the TCRdb copy is restricted to in-frame clones and leaves out a portion. The profile shows approximately 82,000 clones, 51% of them singletons. Material for sequencing was NKG2D-high CD8+ T cells sorted from blood. The receptors stem from a human donor with alopecia areata.

This clone turned up a few times. The J gene is TRBJ1-2, the V gene TRBV7-9; TRBD1 aligns across 10 bases. This CDR3 has 18 residues. The J segment lost 0 bases and the V segment lost 4 bases, leaving 11 bases of the junction unmatched. The V gene's germline CDR1 is SEHNR and CDR2 FQNEAQ (reference sequence). In DNA, the CDR3 is TGTGCCAGCAGCTCCCTGGGGGACAGGGGCCTAGCTAACTATGGCTACACCTTC. This translates into CASSSLGDRGLANYGYTF.

This clone has only a few counts. This rearrangement joins TRBV15 to TRBJ2-7, with 7 positions matching TRBD1. Per germline, CDR1 LNHNV and CDR2 YYDKDF (reference sequence). Trimming at V came to 0 bases and at J to 2 bases, leaving 1 base not matched to a gene. The CDR3 loop spans 14 amino acids. CDR3 coding DNA: TGTGCCACCAGCAGAGATCAGGGGGCCTACGAGCAGTACTTC. It is translated as CATSRDQGAYEQYF.

Only one count was recorded for this clone. This chain links TRBV15 with TRBJ2-3; no clear D gene. CDR3 length equals 13 residues. The germline V and J ends were trimmed by 0 bases and 3 bases, with 4 bases remaining between them. Germline lookup yields CDR1 LNHNV and CDR2 YYDKDF (reference sequence). The CDR3 loop reads CATSRDQTDTQYF. In DNA form, the CDR3 reads TGTGCCACCAGCAGAGATCAAACAGATACGCAGTATTTT.

Remarks on this clone: Other DNA variants within this sample encode the same CDR3. The J gene is TRBJ1-2, the V gene TRBV28, with D maybe TRBD1 (6 bases). Trimming shortened V by 3 bases and J by 7 bases, and 9 bases separated the two germline ends. Germline-derived CDR1 and CDR2 are MDHEN and SYDVKM. The CDR3 has 12 amino acids. DNA for the CDR3: TGTGCCAGCAGTTTTGGGGGCGGTGGCTACACCTTC. This codes for CASSFGGGGYTF.

The chain employs TRBV30 and TRBJ1-5; D is possibly TRBD1 (5 bases). V was trimmed by 0 bases and J by 4 bases, leaving 10 bases between them. CDR1 GTSNPN and CDR2 SVGIG come from the germline V gene (reference sequence). The CDR3 spans 14 residues. CDR3 loop: CAWSVGVVNQPQHF. As DNA, the CDR3 is TGTGCCTGGAGTGTAGGGGTGGTGAATCAGCCCCAGCATTTT. The full variable domain, rest sourced from reference TRBV30 and TRBJ1-5, is SQTIHQWPATLVQPVGSPLSLECTVEGTSNPNLYWYRQAAGRGLQLLFYSVGIGQISSEVPQNLSASRPQDRQFILSSKKLLLSDSGFYLCAWSVGVVNQPQHFGDGTRLSIL.

The V and J genes are TRBV18 and TRBJ2-4, with a possible D match to TRBD1 (5 bases). Trimming pared 2 bases from V and 0 bases from J, leaving 8 bases between. This CDR3 is 15 amino acids long. CDR1 and CDR2 (germline): KGHSH, LQKENI. CDR3 amino acids: CASSPGHLAKNIQYF. CDR3 DNA sequence: TGTGCCAGCTCACCAGGACACCTAGCCAAAAACATTCAGTACTTC.

This sequence joins TRBV15 and TRBJ2-1; the D gene is possibly TRBD2 (6 bases). Per germline, CDR1 LNHNV and CDR2 YYDKDF (reference sequence). The V gene lost 1 base and the J gene lost 12 bases, with 10 bases spanning the gap. The CDR3 consists of 12 residues. The CDR3 loop is CATSRGEAMQFF. The CDR3 nucleotides read TGTGCCACCAGCAGAGGGGAGGCGATGCAGTTCTTC.

The rearrangement links TRBV29-1 to TRBJ2-1, with 7 bases fitting TRBD2. The J segment lost 12 bases and the V segment lost 5 bases, leaving 10 bases of the junction unmatched. Germline V CDR1 and CDR2: SQVTM, ANQGSEA. The CDR3 is 12 amino acids. The CDR3 DNA sequence: TGCAGCGTTCAGGGAGGGCCAACATCGCAGTTCTTC. This codes for CSVQGGPTSQFF.

The genes are TRBV9 and TRBJ2-7, with 9 bases aligning to TRBD1. In germline, CDR1 is SGDLS, CDR2 YYNGEE. CDR3 length: 18 amino acids. After removal of 0 bases from V and 3 bases from J, the junction contained 13 bases not matched to a gene. CDR3 DNA sequence: TGTGCCAGCAGCGTAGCTGGTTCCCCGGGACAGGGAAGCTACGAGCAGTACTTC. Protein sequence: CASSVAGSPGQGSYEQYF.

This clone was recorded only once. The chain combines TRBV4-1 with TRBJ2-7; the D gene is possibly TRBD1 (5 bases). The germline CDR1 and CDR2 sequences are MGHRA and YSYEKL. The length of the CDR3 is 16 residues. V was cut by 3 bases and J by 7 bases, with 22 bases left in between. CDR3 DNA sequence: TGCGCCAGCAGCCATGCACCAGACTTCCCACAGGAAGAGCAGTACTTC. Its protein product is CASSHAPDFPQEEQYF.

V usage is TRBV29-1 and J usage is TRBJ2-7; 8 positions agree with TRBD1. The junction had 9 bases not matched to a gene; V was cut back by 1 base and J by 4 bases. The CDR3 loop spans 15 amino acids. Germline loops: CDR1 SQVTM, CDR2 ANQGSEA. CDR3 residues: CSVEVADRVGYEQYF. CDR3 sequence (DNA): TGCAGCGTTGAAGTTGCGGACAGGGTCGGGTACGAGCAGTACTTC.

The chain links TRBV5-6 to TRBJ1-5; no clear D. The CDR3 has 15 residues. CDR1 SGHDT and CDR2 YYEEEE come from the germline V gene. Trimming stripped 0 bases from V and 9 bases from J, with 16 bases between. The CDR3 protein is CASSLGGGRGRPQHF. The CDR3 DNA follows: TGTGCCAGCAGCTTGGGGGGAGGACGTGGTCGGCCCCAGCATTTT.

The chain couples TRBV7-2 to TRBJ2-1; D is undetermined. V dropped 4 bases and J dropped 5 bases, with 9 bases sitting between them. The CDR3 has 13 residues. Germline CDR1 reads SGHTA; CDR2 reads FQGNSA. In nucleotides, the CDR3 is TGTGCCAGCAGCTCCCAGGTGAACAATGAGCAGTTCTTC. It codes for CASSSQVNNEQFF.

This clone was observed once. The rearrangement uses TRBV30 and TRBJ2-7; 8 nucleotides match TRBD1. Trimming cost V 7 bases and J 7 bases; bases outside gene matches: 21. This CDR3 comprises 16 residues. Germline values: CDR1 GTSNPN, CDR2 SVGIG (reference sequence). CDR3 in DNA: TGTGCCTCCTCTTACCATCTGGGACAGGCGGCGCGGGAGCAGTACTTC. Its protein product is CASSYHLGQAAREQYF.

This chain links TRBV27 with TRBJ1-5; the D is unclear. The V end was cut by 0 bases, the J end by 5 bases, with 5 bases between. This CDR3 has 13 amino acids. Germline lookup yields CDR1 MNHEY and CDR2 SMNVEV (reference sequence). CDR3 amino acids: CASSLSEYQPQHF. CDR3 DNA sequence: TGTGCCAGCAGTTTATCGGAATATCAGCCCCAGCATTTT.

This clone was detected a few times. The chain links TRBV29-1 to TRBJ2-5; 8 bases map to TRBD1. CDR1 is SQVTM and CDR2 is ANQGSEA in the germline V gene. The V gene end was trimmed by 3 bases and the J gene end by 4 bases; junction bases not matched to a gene: 10. This CDR3 has 15 residues. The CDR3 loop is CSVDVTQGDGETQYF. CDR3 DNA sequence: TGCAGCGTTGACGTGACACAGGGGGATGGAGAGACCCAGTACTTC.

V usage is TRBV29-1 and J usage is TRBJ2-2, with D unresolved. The V gene lost 6 bases and the J gene lost 7 bases, with 12 bases spanning the gap. The V gene's germline CDR1 is SQVTM and CDR2 ANQGSEA. The CDR3 is made up of 12 amino acids. Written as DNA, the CDR3 is TGCAGCGTCCCCGCCCCTAGCGGGGAGCTGTTTTTT. It codes for CSVPAPSGELFF.

The V call is TRBV27, the J call TRBJ2-5; 13 nucleotides match TRBD2. Germline CDR1 reads MNHEY; CDR2 reads SMNVEV (reference sequence). V dropped 4 bases and J dropped 4; count of bases not matched to a gene: 6. The CDR3 spans 16 residues. The CDR3 DNA reads as TGTGCCAGCAGTTCCCGACTAGCGGGAGGTCGAGAGACCCAGTACTTC. It translates to CASSSRLAGGRETQYF.

This clone was detected once. This sequence joins TRBV29-1 and TRBJ2-3; 9 bases match TRBD2. The trim removed 0 bases at V and 2 bases at J, leaving 6 bases unmatched. This CDR3 is built from 16 residues. CDR1 is SQVTM, CDR2 ANQGSEA, per germline. CDR3 in DNA: TGCAGCGTTGAAGATCAGCCTAGCGGGGTCACAGATACGCAGTATTTT. The encoded protein is CSVEDQPSGVTDTQYF.

The chain carries TRBV29-1 and TRBJ1-4; 8 nucleotides align to TRBD1. The germline V gene encodes CDR1 SQVTM and CDR2 ANQGSEA. The V and J ends lost 4 bases and 7 bases, in that order; junction bases with no gene match: 5. The CDR3 contains 13 residues. CDR3 residues: CSVGTGGVEKLFF. CDR3 DNA sequence: TGCAGCGTTGGAACAGGGGGAGTTGAAAAACTGTTTTTT.

This clone was seen a few times. The gene calls are TRBV29-1 and TRBJ2-3, with 7 bases matching TRBD2. The CDR3 is 14 amino acids. V lost 4 bases to trimming and J lost 0 bases; unmatched junction nucleotides: 4. CDR1 is SQVTM, CDR2 ANQGSEA, per germline. The CDR3 bases are TGCAGCGTTGTTGGGCGGGGGAGCACAGATACGCAGTATTTT. Its protein product is CSVVGRGSTDTQYF.

The chain is built from TRBV9 and TRBJ1-2; D not certain. Germline loops: CDR1 SGDLS, CDR2 YYNGEE. CDR3 length equals 13 residues. The ends were cut back, 3 bases at V and 6 bases at J, with 12 bases in the middle. CDR3 in amino acids: CASSEARGNGYTF. CDR3 DNA: TGTGCCAGCAGCGAGGCACGTGGCAATGGCTACACCTTC.

The chain joins TRBV2 to TRBJ2-1, with 13 positions matching TRBD2. The CDR3 has 15 residues. The germline gives CDR1 SNHLY, CDR2 FYNNEI. The V gene end was trimmed by 6 bases and the J gene end by 7 bases; junction bases not matched to a gene: 6. CDR3 amino acids: CASSGGLAGDNEQFF. The CDR3 DNA reads TGTGCCAGCAGCGGCGGACTAGCGGGAGATAATGAGCAGTTCTTC.

The genes are TRBV29-1 and TRBJ2-2; a possible D gene is TRBD1 (6 bases). The germline V gene has CDR1 SQVTM and CDR2 ANQGSEA. The ends were cut back, 6 bases at V and 5 bases at J, with 19 bases in the middle. CDR3 length: 15 residues. The CDR3 reads CSVEDRGIDTGELFF. CDR3 DNA sequence: TGCAGCGTGGAGGATAGGGGGATCGATACCGGGGAGCTGTTTTTT.

This clone was observed a handful of times. The V call is TRBV4-1, the J call TRBJ2-1; D gene ambiguous. The CDR3 extends over 13 amino acids. In germline, CDR1 is MGHRA, CDR2 YSYEKL. V was clipped by 4 bases and J by 6 bases, with 10 bases between them. The CDR3 DNA reads as TGCGCCAGCAGCCCCTCCCGGTCCAATGAGCAGTTCTTC. Residues: CASSPSRSNEQFF.

The chain combines TRBV7-2 with TRBJ2-1, with 9 bases aligning to TRBD2. After removal of 3 bases from V and 7 bases from J, the junction contained 7 bases not matched to a gene. Looked up from germline, CDR1 is SGHTA and CDR2 is FQGNSA. The CDR3 is 15 amino acids. CDR3 nucleotide sequence: TGTGCCAGCAGCTTTTCGGCGGGGGGGCTTAATGAGCAGTTCTTC. It codes for CASSFSAGGLNEQFF.

The CDR3 sequence: CAWSTAFYEQYF. CDR3 nucleotides: TGTGCCTGGAGTACAGCTTTCTACGAGCAGTACTTC. The rearrangement uses TRBV30 and TRBJ2-7; no definite D call. CDR3 size: 12 residues. Trimming cost V 2 bases and J 3 bases, with 8 bases left between them. In germline, CDR1 is GTSNPN, CDR2 SVGIG (reference sequence).

The chain recombines TRBV7-9 with TRBJ1-2; 8 bases match TRBD1. V shed 4 bases, J shed 4 bases, and the junction held 11 bases outside the gene matches. CDR3 length equals 16 residues. CDR1 SEHNR and CDR2 FQNEAQ come from the germline V gene (reference sequence). The CDR3 nucleotides read TGTGCCAGCAGCTCGGACAGGGCGGGATTGATCTATGGCTACACCTTC. Amino acids: CASSSDRAGLIYGYTF.